This paragraph reports one T cell receptor (beta chain). Deletions cut 1 base from V and 4 bases from J, with 13 bases between. The CDR3 covers 16 residues. Germline V CDR1 and CDR2: SGHNT, YENEEA. The entry originates in a study of control samples from healthy donors and cancer patients. This table comes from immunoSEQ multiplex PCR, and its TCRdb copy is limited to in-frame clones, with some not included. The sample has 150,000 to 200,000 clones; more than 90% are singletons. Specimen: blood. The sequence was collected from a man aged 30-40 years in good health. The chain joins TRBV11-3 to TRBJ2-2; tentatively, D is TRBD2 (6 bases). The CDR3 nucleotides read TGTGCCAGCAGCTTAGGACCGGGAGAGGTCACCGGGGAGCTGTTTTTT. Translated: CASSLGPGEVTGELFF.